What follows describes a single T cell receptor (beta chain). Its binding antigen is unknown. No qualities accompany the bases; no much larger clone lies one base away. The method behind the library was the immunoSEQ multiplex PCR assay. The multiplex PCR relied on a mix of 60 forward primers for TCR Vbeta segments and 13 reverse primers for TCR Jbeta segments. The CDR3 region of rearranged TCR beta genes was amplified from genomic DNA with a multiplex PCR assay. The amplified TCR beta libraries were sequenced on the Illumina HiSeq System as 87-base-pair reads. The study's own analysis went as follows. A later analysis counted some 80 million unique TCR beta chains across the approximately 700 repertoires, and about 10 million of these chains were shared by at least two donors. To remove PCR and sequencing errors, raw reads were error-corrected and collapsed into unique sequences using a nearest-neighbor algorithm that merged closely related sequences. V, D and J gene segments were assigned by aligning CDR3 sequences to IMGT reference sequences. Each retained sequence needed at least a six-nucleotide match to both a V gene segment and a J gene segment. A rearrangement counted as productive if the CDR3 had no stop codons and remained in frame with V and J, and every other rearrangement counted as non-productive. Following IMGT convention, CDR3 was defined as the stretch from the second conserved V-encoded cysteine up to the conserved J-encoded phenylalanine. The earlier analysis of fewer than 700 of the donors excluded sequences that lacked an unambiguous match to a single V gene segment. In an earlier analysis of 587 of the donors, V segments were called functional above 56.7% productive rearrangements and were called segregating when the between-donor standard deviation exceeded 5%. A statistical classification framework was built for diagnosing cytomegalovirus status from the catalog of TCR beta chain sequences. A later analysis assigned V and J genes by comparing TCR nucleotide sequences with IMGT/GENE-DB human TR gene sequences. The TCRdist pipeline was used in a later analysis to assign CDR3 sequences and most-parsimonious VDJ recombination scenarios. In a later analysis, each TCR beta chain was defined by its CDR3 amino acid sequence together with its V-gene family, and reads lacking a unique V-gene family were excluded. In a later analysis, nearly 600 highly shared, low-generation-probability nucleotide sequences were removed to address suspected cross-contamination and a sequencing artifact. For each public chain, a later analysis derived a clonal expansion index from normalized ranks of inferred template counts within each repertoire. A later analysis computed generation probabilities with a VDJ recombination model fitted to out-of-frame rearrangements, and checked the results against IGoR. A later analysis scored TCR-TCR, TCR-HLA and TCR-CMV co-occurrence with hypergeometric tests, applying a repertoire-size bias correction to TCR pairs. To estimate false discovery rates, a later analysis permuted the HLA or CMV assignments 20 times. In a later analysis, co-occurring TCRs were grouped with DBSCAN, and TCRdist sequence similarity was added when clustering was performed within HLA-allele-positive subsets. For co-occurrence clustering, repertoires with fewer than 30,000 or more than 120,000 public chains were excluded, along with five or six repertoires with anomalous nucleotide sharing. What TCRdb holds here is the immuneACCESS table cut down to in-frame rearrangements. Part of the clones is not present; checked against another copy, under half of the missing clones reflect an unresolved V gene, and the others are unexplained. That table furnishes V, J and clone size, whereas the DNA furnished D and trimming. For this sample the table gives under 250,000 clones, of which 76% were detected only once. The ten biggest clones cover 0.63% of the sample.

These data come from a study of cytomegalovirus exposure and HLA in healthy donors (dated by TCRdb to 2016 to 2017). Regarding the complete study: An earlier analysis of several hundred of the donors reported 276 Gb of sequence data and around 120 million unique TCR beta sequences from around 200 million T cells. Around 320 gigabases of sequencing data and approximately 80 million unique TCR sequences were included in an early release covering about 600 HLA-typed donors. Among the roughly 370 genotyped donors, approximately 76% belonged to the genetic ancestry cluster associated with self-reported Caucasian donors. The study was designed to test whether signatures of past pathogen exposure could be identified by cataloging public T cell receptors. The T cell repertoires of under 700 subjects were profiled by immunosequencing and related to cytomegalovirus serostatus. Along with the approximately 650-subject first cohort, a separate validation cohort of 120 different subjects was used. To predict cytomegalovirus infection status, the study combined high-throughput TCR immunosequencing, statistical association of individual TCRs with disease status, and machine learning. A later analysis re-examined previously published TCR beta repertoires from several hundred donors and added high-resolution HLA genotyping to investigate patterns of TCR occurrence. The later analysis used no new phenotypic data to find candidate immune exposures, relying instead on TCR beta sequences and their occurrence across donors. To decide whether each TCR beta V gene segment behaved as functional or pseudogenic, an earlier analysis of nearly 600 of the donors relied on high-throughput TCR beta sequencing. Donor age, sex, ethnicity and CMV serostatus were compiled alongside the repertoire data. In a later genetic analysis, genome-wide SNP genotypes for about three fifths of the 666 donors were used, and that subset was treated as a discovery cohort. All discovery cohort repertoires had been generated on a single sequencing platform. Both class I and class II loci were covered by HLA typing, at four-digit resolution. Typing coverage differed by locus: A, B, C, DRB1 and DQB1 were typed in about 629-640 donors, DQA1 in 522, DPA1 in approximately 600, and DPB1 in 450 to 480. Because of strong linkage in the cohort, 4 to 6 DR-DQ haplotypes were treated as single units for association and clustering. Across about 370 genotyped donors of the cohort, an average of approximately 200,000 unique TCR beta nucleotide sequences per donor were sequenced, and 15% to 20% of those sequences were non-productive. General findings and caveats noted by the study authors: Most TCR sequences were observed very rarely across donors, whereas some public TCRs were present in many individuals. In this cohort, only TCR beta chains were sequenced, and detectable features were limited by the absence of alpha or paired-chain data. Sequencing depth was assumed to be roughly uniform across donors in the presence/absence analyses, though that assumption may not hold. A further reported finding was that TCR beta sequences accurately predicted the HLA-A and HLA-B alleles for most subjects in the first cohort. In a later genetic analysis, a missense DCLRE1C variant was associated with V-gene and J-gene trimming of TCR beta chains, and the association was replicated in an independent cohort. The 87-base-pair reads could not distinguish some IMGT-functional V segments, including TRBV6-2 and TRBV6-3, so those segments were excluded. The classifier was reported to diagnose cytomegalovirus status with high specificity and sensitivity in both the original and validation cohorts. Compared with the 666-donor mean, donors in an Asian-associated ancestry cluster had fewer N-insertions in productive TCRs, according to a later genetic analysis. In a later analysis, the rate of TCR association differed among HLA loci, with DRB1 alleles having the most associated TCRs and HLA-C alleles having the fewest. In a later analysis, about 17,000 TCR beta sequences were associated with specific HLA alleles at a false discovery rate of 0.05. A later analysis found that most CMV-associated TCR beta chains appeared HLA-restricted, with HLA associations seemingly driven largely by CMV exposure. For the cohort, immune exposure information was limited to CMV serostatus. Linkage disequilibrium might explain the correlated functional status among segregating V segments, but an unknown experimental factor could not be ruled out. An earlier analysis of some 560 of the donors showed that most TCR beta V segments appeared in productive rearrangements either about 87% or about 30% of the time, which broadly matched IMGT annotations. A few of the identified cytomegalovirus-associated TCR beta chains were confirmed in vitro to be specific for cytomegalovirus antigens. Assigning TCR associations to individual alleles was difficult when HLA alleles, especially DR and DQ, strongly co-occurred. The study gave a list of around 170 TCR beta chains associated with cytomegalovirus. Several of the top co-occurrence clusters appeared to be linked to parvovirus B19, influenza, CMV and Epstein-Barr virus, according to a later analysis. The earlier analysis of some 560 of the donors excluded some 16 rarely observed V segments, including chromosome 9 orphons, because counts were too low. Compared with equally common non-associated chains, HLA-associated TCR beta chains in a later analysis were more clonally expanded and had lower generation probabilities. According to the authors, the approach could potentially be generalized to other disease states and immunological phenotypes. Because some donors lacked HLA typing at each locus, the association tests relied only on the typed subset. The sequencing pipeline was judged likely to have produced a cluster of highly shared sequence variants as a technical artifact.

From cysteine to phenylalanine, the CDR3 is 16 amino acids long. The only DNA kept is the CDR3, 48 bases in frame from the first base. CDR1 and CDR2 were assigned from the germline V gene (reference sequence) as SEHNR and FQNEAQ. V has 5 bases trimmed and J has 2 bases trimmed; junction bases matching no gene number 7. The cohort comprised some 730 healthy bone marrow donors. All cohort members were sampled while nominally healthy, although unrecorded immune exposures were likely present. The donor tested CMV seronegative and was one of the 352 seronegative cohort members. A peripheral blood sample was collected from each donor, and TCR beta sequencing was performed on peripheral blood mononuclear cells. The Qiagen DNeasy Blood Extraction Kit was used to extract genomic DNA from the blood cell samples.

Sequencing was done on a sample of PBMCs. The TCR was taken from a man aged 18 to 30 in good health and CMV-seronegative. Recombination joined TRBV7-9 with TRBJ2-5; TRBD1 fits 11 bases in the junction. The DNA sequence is TGTGCCAGCAGCCGGATCCGGGACAGGGGGCAAGAGACCCAGTACTTC. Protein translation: CASSRIRDRGQETQYF.